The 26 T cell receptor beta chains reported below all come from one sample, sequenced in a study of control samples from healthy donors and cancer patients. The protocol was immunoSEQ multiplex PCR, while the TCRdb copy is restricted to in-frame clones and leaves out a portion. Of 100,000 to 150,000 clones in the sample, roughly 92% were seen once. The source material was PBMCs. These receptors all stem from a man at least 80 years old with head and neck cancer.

The CDR3 DNA reads TGTGCCAGTGGACTAGCGGTAACCACAGATACGCAGTATTTT. This encodes CASGLAVTTDTQYF. The chain has TRBV19 and TRBJ2-3; 10 bases are shared with TRBD2. V lost 8 bases to trimming and J lost 2 bases; unmatched junction nucleotides: 4. The germline gives CDR1 LNHDA, CDR2 SQIVND (reference sequence). The CDR3 covers 14 residues.

CDR3 amino acids: CASSLGRLNTEAFF. CDR3 DNA sequence: TGTGCCAGCAGCTTAGGACGCTTGAACACTGAAGCTTTCTTT. J is TRBJ1-1 and V is TRBV11-1; D gene unclear. V lost 1 base and J lost 0, with 6 bases in between. The CDR3 runs to 14 residues. In germline, CDR1 is SGHAT, CDR2 FQDESV (reference sequence).

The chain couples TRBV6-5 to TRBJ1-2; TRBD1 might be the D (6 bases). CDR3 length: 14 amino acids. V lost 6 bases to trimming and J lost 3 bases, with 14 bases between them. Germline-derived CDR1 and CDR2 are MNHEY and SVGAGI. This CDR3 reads CASSHTGTYYGYTF. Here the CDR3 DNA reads TGTGCCAGCAGCCATACAGGGACCTACTATGGCTACACCTTC.

The CDR3 reads CASSTLGFTNEKLFF. CDR3 nucleotides: TGTGCCAGCTCAACGTTGGGGTTCACTAATGAAAAACTGTTTTTT. The chain uses TRBV18 and TRBJ1-4, with D unclear. From germline, CDR1 is KGHSH and CDR2 LQKENI. The CDR3 is made up of 15 amino acids. Trimming pared 5 bases from V and 2 bases from J, leaving 12 bases between.

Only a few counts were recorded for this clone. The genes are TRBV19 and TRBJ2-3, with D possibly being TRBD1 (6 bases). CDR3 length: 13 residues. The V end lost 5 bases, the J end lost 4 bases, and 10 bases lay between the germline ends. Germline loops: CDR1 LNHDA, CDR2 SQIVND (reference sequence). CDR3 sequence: CASSVNRADTQYF. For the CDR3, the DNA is TGTGCCAGTAGTGTAAACAGGGCAGATACGCAGTATTTT.

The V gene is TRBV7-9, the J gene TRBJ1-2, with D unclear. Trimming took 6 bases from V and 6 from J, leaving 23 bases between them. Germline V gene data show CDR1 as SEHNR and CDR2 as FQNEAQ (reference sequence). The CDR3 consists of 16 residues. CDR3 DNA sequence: TGTGCCAGCAGTTACCGCCCGAGGTCAGTGGGTCATGGCTACACCTTC. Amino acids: CASSYRPRSVGHGYTF. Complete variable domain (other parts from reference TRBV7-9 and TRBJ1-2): DTGVSQNPRHKITKRGQNVTFRCDPISEHNRLYWYRQTLGQGPEFLTYFQNEAQLEKSRLLSDRFSAERPKGSFSTLEIQRTEQGDSAMYLCASSYRPRSVGHGYTFGSGTRLTVV.

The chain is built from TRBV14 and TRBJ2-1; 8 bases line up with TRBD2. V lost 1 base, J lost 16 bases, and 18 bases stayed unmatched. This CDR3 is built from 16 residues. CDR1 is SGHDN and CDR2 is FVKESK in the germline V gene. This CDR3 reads CASSQAGGSGMSRPFF. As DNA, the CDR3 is TGTGCCAGCAGCCAAGCGGGGGGGTCCGGGATGAGCAGGCCATTCTTC.

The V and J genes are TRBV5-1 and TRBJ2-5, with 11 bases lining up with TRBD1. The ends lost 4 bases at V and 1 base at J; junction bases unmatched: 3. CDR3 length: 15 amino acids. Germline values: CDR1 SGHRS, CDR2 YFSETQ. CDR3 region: CASSQGQGGQETQYF. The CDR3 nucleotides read TGCGCCAGCAGCCAGGGACAGGGGGGCCAAGAGACCCAGTACTTC. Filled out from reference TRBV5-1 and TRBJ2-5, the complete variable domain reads KAGVTQTPRYLIKTRGQQVTLSCSPISGHRSVSWYQQTPGQGLQFLFEYFSETQRNKGNFPGRFSGRQFSNSRSEMNVSTLELGDSALYLCASSQGQGGQETQYFGPGTRLLVL.

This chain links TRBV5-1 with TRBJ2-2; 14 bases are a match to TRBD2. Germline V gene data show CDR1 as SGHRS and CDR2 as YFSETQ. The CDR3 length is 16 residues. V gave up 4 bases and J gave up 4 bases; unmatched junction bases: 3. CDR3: CASSAGLAGGTGELFF. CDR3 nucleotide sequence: TGCGCCAGCAGCGCCGGACTAGCGGGGGGCACCGGGGAGCTGTTTTTT.

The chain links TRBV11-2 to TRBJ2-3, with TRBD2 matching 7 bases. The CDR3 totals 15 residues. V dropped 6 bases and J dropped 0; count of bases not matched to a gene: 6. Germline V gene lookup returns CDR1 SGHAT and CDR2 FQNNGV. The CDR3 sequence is CASSLRAGSTDTQYF. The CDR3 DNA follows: TGTGCCAGCAGTCTCCGAGCGGGAAGCACAGATACGCAGTATTTT.

The CDR3 DNA follows: TGTGCCAGCAGTGAACCCCCGGGAGGTAGCGGGAGTGGTTACGAGCAGTACTTC. The encoded protein is CASSEPPGGSGSGYEQYF. The V gene is TRBV25-1, the J gene TRBJ2-7; 9 bases map to TRBD2. With V trimmed by 2 bases and J by 4 bases, 15 bases remained unmatched. Germline V lookup: CDR1 MGHDK, CDR2 SYGVNS. This CDR3 is 18 amino acids long.

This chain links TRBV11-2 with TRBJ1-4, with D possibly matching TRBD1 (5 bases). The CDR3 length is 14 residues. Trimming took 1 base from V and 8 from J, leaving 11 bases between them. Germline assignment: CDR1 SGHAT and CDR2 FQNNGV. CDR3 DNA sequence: TGTGCCAGCAGCTTAGTAGGGGCAGGGGAAAAACTGTTTTTT. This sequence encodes CASSLVGAGEKLFF.

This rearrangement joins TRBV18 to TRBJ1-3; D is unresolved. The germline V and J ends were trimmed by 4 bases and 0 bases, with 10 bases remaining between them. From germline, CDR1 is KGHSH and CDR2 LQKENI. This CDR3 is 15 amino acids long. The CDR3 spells CASSQTRNSGNTIYF. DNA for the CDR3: TGTGCCAGCTCACAGACAAGAAACTCTGGAAACACCATATATTTT.

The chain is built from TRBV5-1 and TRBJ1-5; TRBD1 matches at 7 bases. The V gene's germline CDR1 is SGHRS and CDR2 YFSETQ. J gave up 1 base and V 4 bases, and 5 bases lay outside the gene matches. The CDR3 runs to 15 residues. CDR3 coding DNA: TGCGCCAGCAGCCCTGCGGGACAGAGCAATCAGCCCCAGCATTTT. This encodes CASSPAGQSNQPQHF.

The CDR3 DNA follows: TGTGCCAGTAGTGAGCACAGGGTCTACACCTTC. Amino acids: CASSEHRVYTF. This sequence joins TRBV19 and TRBJ1-2; D is possibly TRBD1 (6 bases). The CDR3 consists of 11 residues. V gave up 5 bases and J gave up 10 bases, with 11 bases separating them. Germline CDR1 reads LNHDA; CDR2 reads SQIVND (reference sequence).

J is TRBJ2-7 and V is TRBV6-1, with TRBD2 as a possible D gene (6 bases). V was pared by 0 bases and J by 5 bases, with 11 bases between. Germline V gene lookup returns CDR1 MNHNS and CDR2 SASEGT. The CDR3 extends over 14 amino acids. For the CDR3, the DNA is TGTGCCAGCAGTGAAGCGGGGGGAAGGGACGAGCAGTACTTC. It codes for CASSEAGGRDEQYF.

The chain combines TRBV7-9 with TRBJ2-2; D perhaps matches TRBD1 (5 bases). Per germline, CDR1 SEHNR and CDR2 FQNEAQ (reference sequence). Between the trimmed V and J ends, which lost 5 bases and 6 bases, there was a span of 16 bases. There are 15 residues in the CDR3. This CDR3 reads CASSLRQNPAGELFF. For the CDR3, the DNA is TGTGCCAGCAGCCTTAGACAGAACCCCGCCGGGGAGCTGTTTTTT.

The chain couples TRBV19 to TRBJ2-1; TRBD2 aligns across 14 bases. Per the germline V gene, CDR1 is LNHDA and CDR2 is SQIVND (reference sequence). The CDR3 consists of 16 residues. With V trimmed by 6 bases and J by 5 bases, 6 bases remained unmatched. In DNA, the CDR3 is TGTGCCAGTAGGAGGACTAGCGGGAGGTTCCACAATGAGCAGTTCTTC. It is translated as CASRRTSGRFHNEQFF.

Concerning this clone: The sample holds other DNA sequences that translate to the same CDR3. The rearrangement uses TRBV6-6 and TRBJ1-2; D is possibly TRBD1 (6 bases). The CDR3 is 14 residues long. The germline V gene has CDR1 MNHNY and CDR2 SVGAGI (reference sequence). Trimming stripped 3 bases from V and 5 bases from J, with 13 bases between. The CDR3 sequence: CASSYVGTLYGYTF. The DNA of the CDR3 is TGTGCCAGCAGTTATGTCGGGACATTATATGGCTACACCTTC.

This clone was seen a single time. In nucleotides, the CDR3 is TGTGCCAGTAGACCTCAGGGTCGCGGCACTGAAGCTTTCTTT. This gives the protein CASRPQGRGTEAFF. The chain employs TRBV19 and TRBJ1-1, with a weak D call TRBD1 (5 bases). Trimming stripped 6 bases from V and 4 bases from J, with 15 bases between. Germline V gene lookup returns CDR1 LNHDA and CDR2 SQIVND (reference sequence). This CDR3 contains 14 residues.

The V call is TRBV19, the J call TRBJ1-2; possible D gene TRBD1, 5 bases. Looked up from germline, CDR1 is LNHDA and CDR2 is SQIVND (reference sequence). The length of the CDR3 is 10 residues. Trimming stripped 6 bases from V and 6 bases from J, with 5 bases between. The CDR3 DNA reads TGTGCCAGTAGACAGGATGGCTACACCTTC. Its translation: CASRQDGYTF.

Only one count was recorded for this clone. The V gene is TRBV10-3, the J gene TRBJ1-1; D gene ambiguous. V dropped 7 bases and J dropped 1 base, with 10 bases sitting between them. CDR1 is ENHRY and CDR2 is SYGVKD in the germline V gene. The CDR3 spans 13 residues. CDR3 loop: CAITPRENTEAFF. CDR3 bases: TGTGCCATCACCCCTAGGGAGAACACTGAAGCTTTCTTT.

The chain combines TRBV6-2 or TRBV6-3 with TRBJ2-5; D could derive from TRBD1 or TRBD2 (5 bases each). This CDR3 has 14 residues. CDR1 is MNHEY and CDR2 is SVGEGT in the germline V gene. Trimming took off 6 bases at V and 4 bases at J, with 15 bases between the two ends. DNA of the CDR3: TGTGCCAGCAGCTTCTCCGGGGCCCTAGAGACCCAGTACTTC. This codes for CASSFSGALETQYF.

CDR3 protein: CASSDGRNQPQHF. The CDR3 DNA is TGTGCCAGCAGTGATGGGAGGAATCAGCCCCAGCATTTT. J is TRBJ1-5 and V is TRBV2; D is unresolved. The V gene's germline CDR1 is SNHLY and CDR2 FYNNEI. Trimming pared 3 bases from V and 4 bases from J, leaving 7 bases between. The CDR3 runs to 13 residues.

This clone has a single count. The CDR3 spells CASSYNEQFF. For the CDR3, the DNA is TGTGCCAGCAGCTACAATGAGCAGTTCTTC. V gene TRBV6-6 combines with J gene TRBJ2-1; D remains ambiguous. Trimming removed 6 bases at V and 3 bases at J, with 0 bases between. The CDR3 totals 10 residues. Germline loops: CDR1 MNHNY, CDR2 SVGAGI (reference sequence).

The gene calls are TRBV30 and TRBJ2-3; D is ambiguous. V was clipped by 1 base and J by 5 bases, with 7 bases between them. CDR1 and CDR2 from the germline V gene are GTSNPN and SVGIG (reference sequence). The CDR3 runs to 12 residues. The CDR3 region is CAWSDLRDTQYF. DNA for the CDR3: TGTGCCTGGAGTGACCTCCGAGATACGCAGTATTTT.